This TCR beta chain was identified in a study of radiation and T cells in renal cell carcinoma. Using immunoSEQ multiplex PCR, the repertoire was profiled, and TCRdb retains in-frame clones only, with some absent. The sample yields around 180,000 clones, about 88% seen once. As for this clone: Relative to the germline gene, one junction end is altered; a read error may explain this.

The time point: blood 4 weeks post-SBRT, at nephrectomy. The treatment: 15 Gy SBRT to primary tumor, nephrectomy 4 weeks later. Radiation-treated patients gave blood at baseline, week 2 and week 4. The CDR3 is made up of 14 amino acids. Germline V gene sequence: CDR1 SSHAT, CDR2 FNYEAQ (reference sequence). Specimen: blood, collected from a patient whose treatment included radiotherapy and nephrectomy. The TCR was taken from a woman between 50 and 59 years old with renal cell carcinoma. This chain connects TRBV7-7 to TRBJ2-7; D call uncertain. As DNA, the CDR3 is TGTGCTAGCAGCTTGGGTGTAAAGTCCTACGAGCAGTACTTC. It yields the protein CASSLGVKSYEQYF. The variable domain in full, with the rest retrieved from reference TRBV7-7 and TRBJ2-7, is GAGVSQSPRYKVTKRGQDVTLRCDPISSHATLYWYQQALGQGPEFLTYFNYEAQPDKSGLPSDRFSAERPEGSISTLTIQRTEQRDSAMYRCASSLGVKSYEQYFGPGTRLTVT.